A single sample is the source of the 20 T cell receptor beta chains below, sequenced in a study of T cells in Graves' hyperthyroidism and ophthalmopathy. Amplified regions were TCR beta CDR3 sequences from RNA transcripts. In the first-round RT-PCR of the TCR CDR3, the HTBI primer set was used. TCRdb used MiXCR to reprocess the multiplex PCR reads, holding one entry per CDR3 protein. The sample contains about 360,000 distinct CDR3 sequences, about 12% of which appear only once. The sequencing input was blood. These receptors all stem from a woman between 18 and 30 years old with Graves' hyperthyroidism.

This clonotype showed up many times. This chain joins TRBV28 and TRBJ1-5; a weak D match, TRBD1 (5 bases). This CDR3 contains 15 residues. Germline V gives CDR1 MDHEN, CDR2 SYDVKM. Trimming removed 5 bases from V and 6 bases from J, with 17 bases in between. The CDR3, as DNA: TGTGCCAGCAGTCCTCGGGACCGATCAGGTCAGCCCCAGCATTTT. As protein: CASSPRDRSGQPQHF.

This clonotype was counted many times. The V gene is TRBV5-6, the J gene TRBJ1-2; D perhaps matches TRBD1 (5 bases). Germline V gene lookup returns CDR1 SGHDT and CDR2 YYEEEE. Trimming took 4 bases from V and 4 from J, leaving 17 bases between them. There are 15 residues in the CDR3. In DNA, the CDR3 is TGTGCCAGCAGCCCGACCTCGGTGACAGTCTATGGCTACACCTTC. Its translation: CASSPTSVTVYGYTF.

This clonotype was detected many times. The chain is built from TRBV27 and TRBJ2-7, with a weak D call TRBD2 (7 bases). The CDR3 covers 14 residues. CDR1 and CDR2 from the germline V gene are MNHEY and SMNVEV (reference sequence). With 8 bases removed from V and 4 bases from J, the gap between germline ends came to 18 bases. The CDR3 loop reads CASREEGGWYEQYF. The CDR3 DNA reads TGTGCCAGCCGGGAAGAGGGGGGGTGGTACGAGCAGTACTTC.

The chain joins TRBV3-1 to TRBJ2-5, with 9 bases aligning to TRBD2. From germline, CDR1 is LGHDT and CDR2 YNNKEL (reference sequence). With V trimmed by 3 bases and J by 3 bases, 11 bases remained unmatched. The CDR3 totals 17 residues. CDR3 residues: CASSQALGTSRKETQYF. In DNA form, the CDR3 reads TGTGCCAGCAGCCAGGCTCTCGGGACTAGCAGGAAAGAGACCCAGTACTTC.

This CDR3 reads CATSDGPGQGGYTF. CDR3 DNA: TGTGCCACCAGTGATGGTCCGGGACAAGGTGGCTACACCTTC. The rearrangement joins TRBV24-1 to TRBJ1-2, with D maybe TRBD1 (6 bases). Germline CDR1 KGHDR, CDR2 SFDVKD. V dropped 3 bases and J dropped 7 bases, with 14 bases sitting between them. The CDR3 covers 14 residues.

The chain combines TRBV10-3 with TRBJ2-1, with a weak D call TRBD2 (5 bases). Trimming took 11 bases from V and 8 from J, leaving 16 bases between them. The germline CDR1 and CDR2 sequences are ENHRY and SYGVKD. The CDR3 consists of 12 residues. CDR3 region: CAVGELRDEQFF. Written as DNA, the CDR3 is TGTGCCGTCGGGGAACTTCGTGATGAGCAGTTCTTC.

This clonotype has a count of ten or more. The CDR3 reads CASSSLDRGGHEQYF. CDR3 sequence (DNA): TGTGCCAGCAGTTCGCTCGACAGAGGCGGACACGAGCAGTACTTC. The chain has TRBV28 and TRBJ2-7; TRBD1 might be the D (5 bases). Germline V gene data show CDR1 as MDHEN and CDR2 as SYDVKM. CDR3 length: 15 amino acids. Between the trimmed V and J ends, which lost 4 bases and 5 bases, there was a span of 18 bases.

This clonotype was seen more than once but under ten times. CDR3 DNA: TGTGCCACCAGCAGAGGCCGGAGCGAGCAGTACTTC. As protein: CATSRGRSEQYF. J is TRBJ2-7 and V is TRBV15; no firm D call. The CDR3 is 12 amino acids. The germline gives CDR1 LNHNV, CDR2 YYDKDF (reference sequence). Trimming took off 1 base at V and 6 bases at J, with 7 bases between the two ends.

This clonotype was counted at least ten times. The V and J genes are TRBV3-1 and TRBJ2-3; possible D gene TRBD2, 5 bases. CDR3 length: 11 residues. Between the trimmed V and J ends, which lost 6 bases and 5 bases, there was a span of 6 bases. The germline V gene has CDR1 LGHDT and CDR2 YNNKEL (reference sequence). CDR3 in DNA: TGTGCCAGCAGTGCGGGAGATACGCAGTATTTT. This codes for CASSAGDTQYF.

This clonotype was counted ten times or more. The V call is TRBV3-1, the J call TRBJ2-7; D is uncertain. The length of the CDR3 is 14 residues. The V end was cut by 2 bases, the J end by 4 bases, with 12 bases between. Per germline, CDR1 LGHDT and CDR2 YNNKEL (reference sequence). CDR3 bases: TGTGCCAGCAGCCAATCGGACGGGTTTTACGAGCAGTACTTC. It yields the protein CASSQSDGFYEQYF.

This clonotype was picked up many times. The CDR3 reads CASSPDWRGKLFF. Written as DNA, the CDR3 is TGTGCCAGCAGCCCGGACTGGCGGGGAAAACTGTTTTTT. The V call is TRBV28, the J call TRBJ1-4; no clear D. Germline loops: CDR1 MDHEN, CDR2 SYDVKM. Trimming removed 6 bases from V and 10 bases from J, with 15 bases in between. CDR3 length: 13 residues.

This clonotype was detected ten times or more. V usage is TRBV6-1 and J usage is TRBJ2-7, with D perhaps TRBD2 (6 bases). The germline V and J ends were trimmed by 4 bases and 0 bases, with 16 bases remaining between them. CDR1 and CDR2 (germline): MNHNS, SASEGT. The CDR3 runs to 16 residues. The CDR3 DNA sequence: TGTGCCAGCAGTGGCTCTTGGGACTCCCTCTCCTACGAGCAGTACTTC. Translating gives CASSGSWDSLSYEQYF.

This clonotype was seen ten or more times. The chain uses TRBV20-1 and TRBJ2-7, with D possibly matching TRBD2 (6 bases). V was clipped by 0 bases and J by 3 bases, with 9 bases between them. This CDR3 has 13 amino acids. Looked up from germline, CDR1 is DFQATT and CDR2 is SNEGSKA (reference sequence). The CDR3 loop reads CSARDKGGYEQYF. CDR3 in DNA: TGCAGTGCTAGAGACAAGGGAGGCTACGAGCAGTACTTC.

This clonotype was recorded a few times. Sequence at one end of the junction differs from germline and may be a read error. In DNA, the CDR3 is TGTGCCAGCAGTCCGTACACTGAGCAGTTCTTC. Amino acid sequence: CASSPYTEQFF. The chain recombines TRBV27 with TRBJ2-1; D unclear. CDR1 is MNHEY, CDR2 SMNVEV, per germline (reference sequence). This CDR3 has 11 residues.

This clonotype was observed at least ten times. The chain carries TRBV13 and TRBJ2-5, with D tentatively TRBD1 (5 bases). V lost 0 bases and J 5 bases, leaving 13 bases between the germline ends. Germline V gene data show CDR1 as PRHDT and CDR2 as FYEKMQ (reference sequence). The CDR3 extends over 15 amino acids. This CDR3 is CASSLGGRALETQYF. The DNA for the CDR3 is TGTGCCAGCAGCTTAGGCGGCAGGGCTTTGGAGACCCAGTACTTC.

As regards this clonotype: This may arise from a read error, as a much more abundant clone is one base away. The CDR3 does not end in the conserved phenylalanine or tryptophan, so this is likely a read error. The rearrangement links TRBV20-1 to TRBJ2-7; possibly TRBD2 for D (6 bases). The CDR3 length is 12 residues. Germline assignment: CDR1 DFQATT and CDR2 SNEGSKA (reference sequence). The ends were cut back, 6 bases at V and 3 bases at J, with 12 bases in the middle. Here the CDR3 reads CSARTGVYEQYL. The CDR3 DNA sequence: TGCAGTGCCCGAACGGGGGTCTACGAGCAGTACCTC.

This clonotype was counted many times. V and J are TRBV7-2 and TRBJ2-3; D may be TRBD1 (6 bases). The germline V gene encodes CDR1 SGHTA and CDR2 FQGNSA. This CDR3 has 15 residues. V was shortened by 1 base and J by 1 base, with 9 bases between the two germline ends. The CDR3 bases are TGTGCCAGCAGCTTAGGGACAGCCCGCACAGATACGCAGTATTTT. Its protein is CASSLGTARTDTQYF.

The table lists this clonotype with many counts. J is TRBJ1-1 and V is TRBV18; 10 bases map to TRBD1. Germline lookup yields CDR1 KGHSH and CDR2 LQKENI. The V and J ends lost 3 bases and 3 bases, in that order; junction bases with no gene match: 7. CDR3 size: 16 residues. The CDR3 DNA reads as TGTGCCAGCTCACCGCCCGGGACAGGGGTTTACACTGAAGCTTTCTTT. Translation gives CASSPPGTGVYTEAFF.

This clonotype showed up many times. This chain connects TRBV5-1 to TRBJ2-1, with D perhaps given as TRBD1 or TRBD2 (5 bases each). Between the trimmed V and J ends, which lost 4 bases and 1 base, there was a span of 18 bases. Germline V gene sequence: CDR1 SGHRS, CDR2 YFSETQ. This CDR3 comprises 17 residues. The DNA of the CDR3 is TGCGCCAGCAGCCGGATGGGGGTTACGGTGTCCTACAATGAGCAGTTCTTC. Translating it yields CASSRMGVTVSYNEQFF.

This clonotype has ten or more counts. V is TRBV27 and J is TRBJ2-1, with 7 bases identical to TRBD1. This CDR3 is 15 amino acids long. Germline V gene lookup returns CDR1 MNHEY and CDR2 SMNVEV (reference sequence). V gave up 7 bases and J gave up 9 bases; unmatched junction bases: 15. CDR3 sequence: CASTLQGYDLGEQFF. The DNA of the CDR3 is TGTGCCAGCACCTTACAGGGGTATGACTTGGGTGAGCAGTTCTTC.